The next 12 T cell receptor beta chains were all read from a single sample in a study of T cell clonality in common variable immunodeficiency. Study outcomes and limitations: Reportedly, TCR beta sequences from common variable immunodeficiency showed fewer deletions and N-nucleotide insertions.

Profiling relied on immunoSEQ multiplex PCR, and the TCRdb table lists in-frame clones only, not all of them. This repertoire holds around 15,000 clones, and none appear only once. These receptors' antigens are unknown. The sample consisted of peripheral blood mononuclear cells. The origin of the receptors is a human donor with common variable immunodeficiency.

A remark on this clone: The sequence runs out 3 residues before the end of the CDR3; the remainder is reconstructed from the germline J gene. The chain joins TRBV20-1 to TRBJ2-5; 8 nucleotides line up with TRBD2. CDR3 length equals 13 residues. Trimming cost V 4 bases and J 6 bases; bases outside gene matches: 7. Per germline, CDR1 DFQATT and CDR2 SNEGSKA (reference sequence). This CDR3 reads CSAKAAGAQTQYF. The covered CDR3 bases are TGCAGTGCTAAGGCAGCGGGGGCCCAGACC.

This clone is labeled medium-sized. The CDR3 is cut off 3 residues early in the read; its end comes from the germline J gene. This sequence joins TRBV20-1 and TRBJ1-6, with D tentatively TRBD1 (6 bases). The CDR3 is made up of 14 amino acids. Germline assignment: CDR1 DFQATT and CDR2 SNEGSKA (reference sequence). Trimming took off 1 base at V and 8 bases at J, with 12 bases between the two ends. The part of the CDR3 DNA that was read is TGCAGTGCTAGAGTCCAGGGGTGGGATTCACCC. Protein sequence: CSARVQGWDSP. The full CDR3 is CSARVQGWDSPLHF.

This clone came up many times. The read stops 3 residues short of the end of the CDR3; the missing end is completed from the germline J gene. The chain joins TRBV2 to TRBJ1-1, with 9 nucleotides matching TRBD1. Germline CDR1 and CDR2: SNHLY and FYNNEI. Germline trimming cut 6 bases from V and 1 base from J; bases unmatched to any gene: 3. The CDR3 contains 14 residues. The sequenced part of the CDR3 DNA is TGTGCCAGCAGGGGACAGGGAAAGAACACTGAA. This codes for CASRGQGKNTE. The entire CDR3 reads CASRGQGKNTEAFF.

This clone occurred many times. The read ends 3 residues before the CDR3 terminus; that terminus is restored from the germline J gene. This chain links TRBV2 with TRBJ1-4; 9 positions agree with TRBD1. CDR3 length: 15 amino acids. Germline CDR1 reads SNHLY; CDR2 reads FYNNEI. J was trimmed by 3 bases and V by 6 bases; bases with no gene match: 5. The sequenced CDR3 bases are TGTGCCAGCAGCACGACAGGGGGGCCTAATGAAAAA. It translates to CASSTTGGPNEK. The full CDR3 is CASSTTGGPNEKLFF.

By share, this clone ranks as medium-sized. The DNA read from the CDR3 is TGCAGCGGCAGGGGTTCCTACAATGAG. It specifies CSGRGSYNE. Given in full, the CDR3 is CSGRGSYNEQFF. The chain employs TRBV29-1 and TRBJ2-1; possibly TRBD1 for D (6 bases). The read stops 3 residues short of the end of the CDR3; the missing end is completed from the germline J gene. In germline, CDR1 is SQVTM, CDR2 ANQGSEA. V dropped 7 bases and J dropped 1 base, with 8 bases sitting between them. This CDR3 has 12 amino acids.

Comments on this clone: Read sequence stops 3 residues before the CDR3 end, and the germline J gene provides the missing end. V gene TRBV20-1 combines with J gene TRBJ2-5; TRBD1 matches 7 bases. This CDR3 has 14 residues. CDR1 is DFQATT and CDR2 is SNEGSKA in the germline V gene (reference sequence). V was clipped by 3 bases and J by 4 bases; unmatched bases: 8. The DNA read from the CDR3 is TGCAGTGCTAGGACAGGGAATTTGGCAGAGACC. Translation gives CSARTGNLAET. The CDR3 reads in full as CSARTGNLAETQYF.

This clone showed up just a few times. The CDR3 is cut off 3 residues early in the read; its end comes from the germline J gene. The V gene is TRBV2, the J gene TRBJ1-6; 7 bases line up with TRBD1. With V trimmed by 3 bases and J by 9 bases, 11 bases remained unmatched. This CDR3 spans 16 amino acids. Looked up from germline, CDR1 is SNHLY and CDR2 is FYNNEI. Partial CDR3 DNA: TGTGCCAGCAGTGAGGCTGACAGGGATTATGGTTCACCC. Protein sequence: CASSEADRDYGSP. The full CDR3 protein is CASSEADRDYGSPLHF.

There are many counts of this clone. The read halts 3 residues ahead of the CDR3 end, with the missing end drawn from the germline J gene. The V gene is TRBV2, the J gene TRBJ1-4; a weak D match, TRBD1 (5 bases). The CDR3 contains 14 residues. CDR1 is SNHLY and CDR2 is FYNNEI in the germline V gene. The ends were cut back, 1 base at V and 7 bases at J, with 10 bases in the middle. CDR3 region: CASSEVGGVEKLFF. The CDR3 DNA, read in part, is TGTGCCAGCAGTGAAGTGGGGGGGGTTGAAAAA.

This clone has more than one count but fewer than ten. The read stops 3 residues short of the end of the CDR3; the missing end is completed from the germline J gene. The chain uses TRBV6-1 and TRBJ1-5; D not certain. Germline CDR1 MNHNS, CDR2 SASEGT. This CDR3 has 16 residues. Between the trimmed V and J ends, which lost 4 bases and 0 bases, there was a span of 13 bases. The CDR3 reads CASSARADYSNQPQHF. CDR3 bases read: TGTGCCAGCAGTGCACGGGCAGACTATAGCAATCAGCCC.

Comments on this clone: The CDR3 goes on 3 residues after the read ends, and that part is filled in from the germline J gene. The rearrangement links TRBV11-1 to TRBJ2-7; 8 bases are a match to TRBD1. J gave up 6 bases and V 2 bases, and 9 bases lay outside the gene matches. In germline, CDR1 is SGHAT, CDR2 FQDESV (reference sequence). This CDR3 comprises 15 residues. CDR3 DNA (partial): TGTGCCAGCAGCTTACCGCAGGGGGCTATCGGCGAG. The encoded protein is CASSLPQGAIGE. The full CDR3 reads CASSLPQGAIGEQYF.

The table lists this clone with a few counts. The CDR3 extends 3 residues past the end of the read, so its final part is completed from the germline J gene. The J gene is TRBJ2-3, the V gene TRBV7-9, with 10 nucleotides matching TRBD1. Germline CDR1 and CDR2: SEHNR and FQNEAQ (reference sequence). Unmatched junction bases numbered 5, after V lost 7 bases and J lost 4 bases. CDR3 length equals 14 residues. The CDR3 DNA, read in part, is TGTGCCAGCACCAGGGACAGGGGAGCAGATACG. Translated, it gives CASTRDRGADT. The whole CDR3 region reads CASTRDRGADTQYF.

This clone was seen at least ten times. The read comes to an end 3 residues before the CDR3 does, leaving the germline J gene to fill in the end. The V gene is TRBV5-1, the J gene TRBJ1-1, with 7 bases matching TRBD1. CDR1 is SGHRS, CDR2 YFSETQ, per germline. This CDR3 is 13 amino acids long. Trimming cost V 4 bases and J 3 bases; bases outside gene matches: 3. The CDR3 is CASSLTGDTEAFF. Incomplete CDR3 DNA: TGCGCCAGCAGCCTAACAGGGGACACTGAA.